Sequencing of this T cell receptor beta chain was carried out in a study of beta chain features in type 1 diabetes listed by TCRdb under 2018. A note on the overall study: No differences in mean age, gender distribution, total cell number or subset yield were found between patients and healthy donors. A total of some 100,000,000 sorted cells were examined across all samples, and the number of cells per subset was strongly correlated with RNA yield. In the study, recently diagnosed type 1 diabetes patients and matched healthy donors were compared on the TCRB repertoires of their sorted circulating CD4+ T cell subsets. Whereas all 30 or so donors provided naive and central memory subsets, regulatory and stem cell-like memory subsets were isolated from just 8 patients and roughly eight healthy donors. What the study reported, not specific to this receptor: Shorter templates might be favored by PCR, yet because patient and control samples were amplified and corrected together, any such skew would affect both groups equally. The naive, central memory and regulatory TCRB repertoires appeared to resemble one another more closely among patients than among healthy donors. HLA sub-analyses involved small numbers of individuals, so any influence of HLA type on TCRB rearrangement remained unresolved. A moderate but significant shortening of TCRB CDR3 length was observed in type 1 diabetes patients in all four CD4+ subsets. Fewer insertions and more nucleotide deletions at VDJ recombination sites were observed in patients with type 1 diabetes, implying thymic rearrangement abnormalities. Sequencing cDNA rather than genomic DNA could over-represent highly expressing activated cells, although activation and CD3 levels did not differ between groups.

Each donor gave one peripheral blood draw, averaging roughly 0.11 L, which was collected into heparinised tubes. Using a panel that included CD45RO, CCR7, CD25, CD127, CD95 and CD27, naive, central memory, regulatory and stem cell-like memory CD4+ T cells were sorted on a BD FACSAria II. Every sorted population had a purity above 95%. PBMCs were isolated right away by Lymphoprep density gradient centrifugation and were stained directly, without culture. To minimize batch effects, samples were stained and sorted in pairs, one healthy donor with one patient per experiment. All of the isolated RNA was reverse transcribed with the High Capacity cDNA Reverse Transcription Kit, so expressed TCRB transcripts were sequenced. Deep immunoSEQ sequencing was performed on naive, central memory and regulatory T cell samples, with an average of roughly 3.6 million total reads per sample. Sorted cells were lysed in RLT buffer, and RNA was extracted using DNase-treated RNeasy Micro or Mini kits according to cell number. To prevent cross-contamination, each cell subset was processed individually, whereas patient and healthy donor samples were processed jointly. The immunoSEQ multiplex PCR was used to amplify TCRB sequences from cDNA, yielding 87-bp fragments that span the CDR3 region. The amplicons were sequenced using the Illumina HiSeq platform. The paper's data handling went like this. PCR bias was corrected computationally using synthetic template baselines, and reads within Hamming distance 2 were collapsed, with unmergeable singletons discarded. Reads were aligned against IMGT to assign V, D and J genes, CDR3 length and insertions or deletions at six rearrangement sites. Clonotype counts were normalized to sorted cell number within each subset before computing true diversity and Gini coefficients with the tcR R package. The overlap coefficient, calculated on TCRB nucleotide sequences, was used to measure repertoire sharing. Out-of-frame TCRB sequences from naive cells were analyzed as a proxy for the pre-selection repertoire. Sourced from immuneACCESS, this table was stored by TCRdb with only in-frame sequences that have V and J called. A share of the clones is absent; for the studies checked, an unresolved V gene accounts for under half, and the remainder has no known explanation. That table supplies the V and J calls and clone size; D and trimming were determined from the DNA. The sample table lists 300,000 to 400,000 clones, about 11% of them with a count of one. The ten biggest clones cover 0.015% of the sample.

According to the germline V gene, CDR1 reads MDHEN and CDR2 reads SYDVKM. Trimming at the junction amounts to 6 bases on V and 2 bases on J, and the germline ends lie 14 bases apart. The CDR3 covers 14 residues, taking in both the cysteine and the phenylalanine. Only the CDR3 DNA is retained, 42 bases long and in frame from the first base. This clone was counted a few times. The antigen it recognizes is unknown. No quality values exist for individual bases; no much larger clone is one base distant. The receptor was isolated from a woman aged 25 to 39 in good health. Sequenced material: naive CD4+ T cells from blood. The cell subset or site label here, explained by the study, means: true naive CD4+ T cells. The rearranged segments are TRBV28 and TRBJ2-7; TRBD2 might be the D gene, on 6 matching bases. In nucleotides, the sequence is TGTGCCAGCAGCCCCGGCGGGGTCGCCTACGAGCAGTACTTC. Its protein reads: CASSPGGVAYEQYF.